Below are 20 T cell receptor beta chains sequenced from a single sample in a study of radiation and T cells in renal cell carcinoma. The repertoire was sequenced with immunoSEQ multiplex PCR; TCRdb's copy has only in-frame clones and lacks some. The sample carries about 140,000 clones, 86% recorded once. Documented time point: blood 4 weeks post-SBRT, at nephrectomy. The sample's treatment: 15 Gy SBRT to primary tumor, nephrectomy 4 weeks later. The sequenced sample was blood, obtained from a patient whose treatment included radiotherapy and nephrectomy. The receptor source for this set is a woman aged 45-60 years with renal cell carcinoma.

This clone was detected only once. The chain joins TRBV7-8 to TRBJ2-3; TRBD1 agrees at 10 bases. The CDR3 has 21 amino acids. CDR1 and CDR2 from the germline V gene are SGHVS and FQNEAQ. V lost 4 bases and J lost 1; bases outside the gene matches: 20. Here the CDR3 DNA reads TGTGCCAGCAGCTGGCCTACTAGCCATACCGGGACAGGGGTGCGCACAGATACGCAGTATTTT. This encodes CASSWPTSHTGTGVRTDTQYF. Supplemented by reference TRBV7-8 and TRBJ2-3, the full variable domain reads GAGVSQSPRYKVAKRGQDVALRCDPISGHVSLFWYQQALGQGPEFLTYFQNEAQLDKSGLPSDRFFAERPEGSVSTLKIQRTQQEDSAVYLCASSWPTSHTGTGVRTDTQYFGPGTRLTVL.

This chain joins TRBV5-5 and TRBJ1-1, with D hard to call. V was shortened by 4 bases and J by 5 bases, with 12 bases between the two germline ends. The germline gives CDR1 SGHKS, CDR2 YYEKEE (reference sequence). CDR3 length: 13 amino acids. In DNA, the CDR3 is TGTGCCAGCAGCGTCGGGCGTTTGACTGAAGCTTTCTTT. Residues: CASSVGRLTEAFF.

The genes are TRBV19 and TRBJ2-4; TRBD2 matches 7 bases. This CDR3 has 16 amino acids. The trim removed 3 bases at V and 0 bases at J, leaving 5 bases unmatched. In germline, CDR1 is LNHDA, CDR2 SQIVND (reference sequence). The DNA for the CDR3 is TGTGCCAGTAGTATGGGAGGGGAACTAGCCAAAAACATTCAGTACTTC. This gives the protein CASSMGGELAKNIQYF.

The V and J genes are TRBV4-2 and TRBJ2-3, with TRBD2 identical over 9 bases. The CDR3 sequence is 17 residues long. Per germline, CDR1 LGHNA and CDR2 YNFKEQ. The V segment lost 3 bases and the J segment 1 base; nucleotides outside the gene matches: 8. The CDR3 spells CASSQSTSGSGTDTQYF. The CDR3 coding sequence is TGTGCCAGCAGCCAGTCCACTAGCGGGTCGGGCACAGATACGCAGTATTTT.

The chain's CDR3 is CAIAPFDRGLYEQYF. The CDR3 DNA reads TGTGCCATCGCCCCTTTCGACAGGGGGCTCTACGAGCAGTACTTC. This chain connects TRBV10-3 to TRBJ2-7; 10 bases agree with TRBD1. The trim removed 8 bases at V and 3 bases at J, leaving 10 bases unmatched. CDR3 length equals 15 residues. CDR1 is ENHRY and CDR2 is SYGVKD in the germline V gene.

This clone was counted between two and nine times. The genes are TRBV19 and TRBJ2-2; D might be TRBD2 (5 bases). This CDR3 is 15 amino acids long. V shed 7 bases and J shed 1 base, with 13 bases lying between them. Germline V gene sequence: CDR1 LNHDA, CDR2 SQIVND (reference sequence). CDR3: CASTVGVMNTGELFF. Here the CDR3 DNA reads TGTGCCAGTACTGTGGGAGTGATGAACACCGGGGAGCTGTTTTTT. Variable domain in full (rest from reference TRBV19 and TRBJ2-2): DGGITQSPKYLFRKEGQNVTLSCEQNLNHDAMYWYRQDPGQGLRLIYYSQIVNDFQKGDIAEGYSVSREKKESFPLTVTSAQKNPTAFYLCASTVGVMNTGELFFGEGSRLTVL.

The chain has TRBV5-1 and TRBJ2-1; 9 nucleotides agree with TRBD2. The germline CDR1 and CDR2 sequences are SGHRS and YFSETQ. Trimming removed 0 bases from V and 1 base from J; junction bases left unmatched: 2. The CDR3 has 16 amino acids. The CDR3 reads CASSLVAGESYNEQFF. The CDR3 DNA is TGCGCCAGCAGCTTGGTAGCGGGAGAGTCCTACAATGAGCAGTTCTTC.

V gene TRBV21-1 combines with J gene TRBJ1-1; the table's D call, TRBD1, has no DNA check behind it. TRBV21-1 is classified as a pseudogene. CDR3 length: 17 amino acids. As DNA, the CDR3 is TGTGCCAGCAGCAAAAAAAGGGGGATGGTCGAGGAGGCTGAAGCTTTCTTT. The encoded protein is CASSKKRGMVEEAEAFF.

The chain links TRBV4-1 to TRBJ1-1, with D uncertain. Per germline, CDR1 MGHRA and CDR2 YSYEKL. The V gene lost 3 bases and the J gene lost 6 bases, with 23 bases spanning the gap. The CDR3 is 17 amino acids. DNA of the CDR3: TGCGCCAGCAGCCAGGAACCCCTTAAGGTGGGTTACGCTGAAGCTTTCTTT. It translates to CASSQEPLKVGYAEAFF.

The sample holds a few counts of this clone. The CDR3 here is CASKTVGTEAFF. DNA for the CDR3: TGTGCCAGCAAAACAGTGGGCACTGAAGCTTTCTTT. V is TRBV28 and J is TRBJ1-1; D gene uncertain. Trimming removed 7 bases from V and 4 bases from J, with 10 bases in between. In germline, CDR1 is MDHEN, CDR2 SYDVKM. The CDR3 consists of 12 residues.

This chain connects TRBV19 to TRBJ1-1; unclear D gene. Germline-derived CDR1 and CDR2 are LNHDA and SQIVND (reference sequence). The CDR3 spans 10 residues. The ends were cut back, 4 bases at V and 7 bases at J, with 4 bases in the middle. CDR3 DNA: TGTGCCAGTAGTACAGTTGAAGCTTTCTTT. Translated, it gives CASSTVEAFF.

This clone was counted once. The J gene is TRBJ2-7, the V gene TRBV4-3; TRBD1 aligns across 9 bases. CDR1 and CDR2 (germline): LGHNA, YSLEER. The CDR3 runs to 16 residues. Trimming took 3 bases from V and 3 from J; bases not matched to a gene: 9. Here the CDR3 DNA reads TGCGCCAGCAGCCACCGAACAGGGGGCGAACACTACGAGCAGTACTTC. Encoded protein: CASSHRTGGEHYEQYF.

This chain joins TRBV7-9 and TRBJ2-6; D call uncertain. With 7 bases removed from V and 0 bases from J, the gap between germline ends came to 10 bases. Germline V gives CDR1 SEHNR, CDR2 FQNEAQ (reference sequence). This CDR3 is 15 amino acids long. The CDR3 is CASTTVPSGANVLTF. In DNA, the CDR3 is TGTGCCAGCACGACCGTACCCTCTGGGGCCAACGTCCTGACTTTC.

This rearrangement joins TRBV10-2 to TRBJ2-7; D could derive from TRBD1 or TRBD2 (7 bases each). Germline V gene data show CDR1 as WSHSY and CDR2 as SAAADI. Trimming removed 6 bases at V and 1 base at J, with 22 bases between. The CDR3 sequence is 17 residues long. CDR3 loop: CASSRGRGLAQSYEQYF. The CDR3 DNA follows: TGCGCCAGCAGCCGGGGGAGGGGGCTAGCGCAATCCTACGAGCAGTACTTC.

The V gene is TRBV4-2, the J gene TRBJ2-1; 10 bases map to TRBD2. CDR3 size: 16 residues. Per germline, CDR1 LGHNA and CDR2 YNFKEQ. With V trimmed by 5 bases and J by 8 bases, 12 bases remained unmatched. Here the CDR3 DNA reads TGTGCCAGCAGCGAAAGGAGCGGGAGGGCCAGCGATGAGCAGTTCTTC. Its protein is CASSERSGRASDEQFF.

This chain connects TRBV28 to TRBJ1-1, with D possibly matching TRBD1 (6 bases). Germline loops: CDR1 MDHEN, CDR2 SYDVKM. This CDR3 has 12 amino acids. The V end was cut by 2 bases, the J end by 11 bases, with 12 bases between. In DNA form, the CDR3 reads TGTGCCAGCAGTTTACAGGTCCAGGGGGCTTTCTTT. Amino acid sequence: CASSLQVQGAFF.

The chain has TRBV10-2 and TRBJ1-2; a possible D gene is TRBD1 (6 bases). This CDR3 spans 12 amino acids. Looked up from germline, CDR1 is WSHSY and CDR2 is SAAADI. Trimming removed 6 bases from V and 3 bases from J, with 8 bases in between. CDR3 sequence: CASRQGDYGYTF. For the CDR3, the DNA is TGCGCCAGCAGACAGGGAGACTATGGCTACACCTTC.

The chain links TRBV4-3 to TRBJ1-4; D is uncertain. This CDR3 has 15 residues. Deletions cut 6 bases from V and 8 bases from J, with 19 bases between. The V gene's germline CDR1 is LGHNA and CDR2 YSLEER. CDR3 region: CASRSEPHTGEKLFF. The CDR3 region has the DNA TGCGCCAGCAGATCAGAACCTCACACTGGGGAAAAACTGTTTTTT.

The chain has TRBV6-6 and TRBJ2-3; D may be TRBD2 (6 bases). Germline values: CDR1 MNHNY, CDR2 SVGAGI (reference sequence). CDR3 length: 14 amino acids. Trimming cost V 8 bases and J 4 bases, with 16 bases left between them. CDR3 loop: CASLRGSQADTQYF. CDR3 coding DNA: TGTGCCAGCCTTCGGGGGAGTCAGGCAGATACGCAGTATTTT.

This chain links TRBV6-1 with TRBJ1-1; tentative D call: TRBD1 (5 bases). The CDR3 runs to 13 residues. Germline CDR1 MNHNS, CDR2 SASEGT. V shed 2 bases and J shed 9 bases, with 13 bases lying between them. CDR3 protein: CASSELGAGKAFF. DNA of the CDR3: TGTGCCAGCAGTGAACTAGGGGCAGGTAAAGCTTTCTTT.